A single sample is the source of the 13 T cell receptor beta chains below, sequenced in a study of T cell repertoires in cytomegalovirus infection. TCRdb reprocessed the reads with MiXCR, giving one entry per CDR3 protein. This table has 290,000 or so distinct CDR3 sequences, roughly 25% appearing once. The sequenced material came from PBMCs. Receptors were obtained from a human donor in good health (CMV status not recorded). Some clones in this sample may be carry-over from other donors' samples.

This clonotype occurred a few times. This chain connects TRBV7-3 to TRBJ2-4; either TRBD1 or TRBD2 may fit D (6 bases each). The CDR3 is made up of 16 amino acids. Trimming removed 5 bases from V and 6 bases from J, with 20 bases in between. From germline, CDR1 is SGHTA and CDR2 FQGTGA. The DNA for the CDR3 is TGTGCCAGCAGCCAGCGAGGGCCGGGGGCCGGAAACATTCAGTACTTC. Residues: CASSQRGPGAGNIQYF.

The V gene is TRBV28, the J gene TRBJ1-5; tentatively, D is TRBD1 (6 bases). The CDR3 extends over 15 amino acids. V dropped 4 bases and J dropped 11 bases, with 21 bases sitting between them. Germline V gene sequence: CDR1 MDHEN, CDR2 SYDVKM. The CDR3 region has the DNA TGTGCCAGCAGTTCGACAGGTCAACGGGCTGGGGCCCAGCATTTT. It codes for CASSSTGQRAGAQHF.

This clonotype was found many times. The chain is built from TRBV7-6 and TRBJ2-7, with D tentatively TRBD2 (5 bases). The CDR3 spans 12 residues. Trimming left V 3 bases short and J 3 bases short, with 6 bases between. The germline V gene encodes CDR1 SGHVS and CDR2 FNYEAQ. CDR3 nucleotides: TGTGCCAGCAGCTTCCGGGGCTACGAGCAGTACTTC. Translation: CASSFRGYEQYF.

Ten or more counts support this clonotype. V and J are TRBV20-1 and TRBJ2-7, with 11 bases that match TRBD2. The CDR3 sequence is 15 residues long. The germline CDR1 and CDR2 sequences are DFQATT and SNEGSKA (reference sequence). The ends lost 3 bases at V and 3 bases at J; junction bases unmatched: 7. In DNA, the CDR3 is TGCAGTGCTAGGTCGGGACTAGCGGCCATCTACGAGCAGTACTTC. It encodes CSARSGLAAIYEQYF.

This clonotype was seen only a few times. The chain recombines TRBV15 with TRBJ2-7; D gene unclear. The CDR3 has 14 residues. CDR1 and CDR2 (germline): LNHNV, YYDKDF (reference sequence). Trimming left V 5 bases short and J 6 bases short, with 17 bases between. The DNA of the CDR3 is TGTGCCACCAGCTTCTCCCTATCTATGGGCGAGCAGTACTTC. Translated: CATSFSLSMGEQYF.

This clonotype occurred a few times. This sequence joins TRBV7-6 and TRBJ2-3, with 7 bases aligning to TRBD1. CDR3 size: 14 residues. Unmatched junction bases numbered 4, after V lost 3 bases and J lost 4 bases. Germline V gene lookup returns CDR1 SGHVS and CDR2 FNYEAQ. The CDR3 sequence is CASSFWTGSDTQYF. The CDR3 region has the DNA TGTGCCAGCAGCTTTTGGACAGGATCAGATACGCAGTATTTT.

The chain's CDR3 is CSVVTSRSTDTQYF. Here the CDR3 DNA reads TGCAGCGTCGTGACTAGCCGTAGCACAGATACGCAGTATTTT. V usage is TRBV29-1 and J usage is TRBJ2-3; 7 nucleotides line up with TRBD2. CDR3 length equals 14 residues. The junction had 6 bases not matched to a gene; V was cut back by 6 bases and J by 0 bases. Germline V CDR1 and CDR2: SQVTM, ANQGSEA.

This clonotype showed up just a few times. The V gene is TRBV6-2 or TRBV6-3, the J gene TRBJ2-4, with TRBD1 identical over 8 bases. The CDR3 spans 19 residues. Germline V gene data show CDR1 as MNHEY and CDR2 as SVGEGT. With 2 bases clipped from V and 1 base from J, the junction kept 13 bases outside the gene matches. The CDR3 spells CASSYPLEDREIAKNIQYF. As DNA, the CDR3 is TGTGCCAGCAGTTACCCGCTCGAGGACAGGGAAATTGCCAAAAACATTCAGTACTTC.

This clonotype was seen only once. The CDR3 is CSARDRTGKETQYF. CDR3 DNA sequence: TGCAGTGCTAGAGATCGGACAGGGAAAGAGACCCAGTACTTC. The chain recombines TRBV20-1 with TRBJ2-5, with 8 bases lining up with TRBD1. The germline gives CDR1 DFQATT, CDR2 SNEGSKA (reference sequence). V trimming: 0 bases; J trimming: 3 bases; junction bases outside the gene matches: 3. The CDR3 is made up of 14 amino acids.

The chain uses TRBV28 and TRBJ1-1; D gene uncertain. Germline V CDR1 and CDR2: MDHEN, SYDVKM. The ends were cut back, 0 bases at V and 11 bases at J, with 7 bases in the middle. There are 11 residues in the CDR3. For the CDR3, the DNA is TGTGCCAGCAGTTTATGGACTGTGGCTTTCTTT. Translating it yields CASSLWTVAFF. The full variable domain, its missing parts supplied by reference TRBV28 and TRBJ1-1, is DVKVTQSSRYLVKRTGEKVFLECVQDMDHENMFWYRQDPGLGLRLIYFSYDVKMKEKGDIPEGYSVSREKKERFSLILESASTNQTSMYLCASSLWTVAFFGQGTRLTVV.

This chain links TRBV20-1 with TRBJ1-6; no definite D call. Trimming removed 1 base at V and 5 bases at J, with 12 bases between. The germline CDR1 and CDR2 sequences are DFQATT and SNEGSKA (reference sequence). The CDR3 length is 15 residues. This CDR3 is CSARGHLGDNSPLHF. CDR3 DNA: TGCAGTGCTAGAGGCCACTTAGGAGATAATTCACCCCTCCACTTT.

This clonotype was counted at least ten times. The V and J genes are TRBV12-3 or TRBV12-4 and TRBJ1-1; maybe TRBD1 (6 bases). Trimming left V 6 bases short and J 1 base short, with 15 bases between. The CDR3 totals 15 residues. Here the CDR3 DNA reads TGTGCCAGCAGACCATATACAGGGTCGAACACTGAAGCTTTCTTT. It encodes CASRPYTGSNTEAFF.

This clonotype was recorded many times. The chain couples TRBV7-2 to TRBJ2-2; D may be TRBD2 (6 bases). Germline V gene sequence: CDR1 SGHTA, CDR2 FQGNSA. The CDR3 sequence is 14 residues long. V gave up 5 bases and J gave up 3 bases, with 10 bases separating them. The CDR3 loop reads CASSGSGYTGELFF. The DNA of the CDR3 is TGTGCCAGCAGCGGTAGCGGTTACACCGGGGAGCTGTTTTTT. The whole variable domain, remainder taken from reference TRBV7-2 and TRBJ2-2, is GAGVSQSPSNKVTEKGKDVELRCDPISGHTALYWYRQSLGQGLEFLIYFQGNSAPDKSGLPSDRFSAERTGGSVSTLTIQRTQQEDSAVYLCASSGSGYTGELFFGEGSRLTVL.